Listed below are T cell receptor beta chains from one sample, sequenced in a study of T cell responses to AZD1222 COVID-19 vaccine. TCRdb's copy holds only in-frame clones and misses some; the assay was immunoSEQ multiplex PCR. This sample has around 160,000 clones, with 85% to 95% found just once. The sequenced sample was peripheral blood, obtained on day 0 of AZD1222 vaccination. These receptors came from an adult in good health. Both conserved end residues are part of each CDR3. Each record gives: D gene, J gene, clone size, V gene, CDR3 protein, CDR3 DNA. D genes are given only for firm matches. Clone size, where shown, is once, few, many, or a class for clones that have expanded.

d_call: .; j_call: TRBJ1-2; clone_size: .; v_call: TRBV2; cdr3_aa: CASSEGGLYGYTF; cdr3_nt: TGTGCCAGCAGTGAAGGGGGGCTCTATGGCTACACCTTC
d_call: .; j_call: TRBJ2-7; clone_size: .; v_call: TRBV5-4; cdr3_aa: CASSRERYEQYF; cdr3_nt: TGTGCCAGCAGCCGAGAGCGGTACGAGCAGTACTTC
d_call: TRBD1; j_call: TRBJ2-4; clone_size: .; v_call: TRBV30; cdr3_aa: CAWIPPRTGKAKNIQYF; cdr3_nt: TGTGCCTGGATCCCCCCCCGGACAGGGAAAGCCAAAAACATTCAGTACTTC
d_call: .; j_call: TRBJ1-4; clone_size: .; v_call: TRBV6-5; cdr3_aa: CASSYSRGAARKLFF; cdr3_nt: TGTGCCAGCAGTTACTCTAGGGGGGCTGCCCGAAAACTGTTTTTT
d_call: .; j_call: TRBJ1-3; clone_size: .; v_call: TRBV2; cdr3_aa: CASSEYLRNTIYF; cdr3_nt: TGTGCCAGCAGTGAATATTTACGAAACACCATATATTTT
d_call: .; j_call: TRBJ1-2; clone_size: .; v_call: TRBV28; cdr3_aa: CASSFSDNYGYTF; cdr3_nt: TGTGCCAGCAGTTTCAGTGATAACTATGGCTACACCTTC
d_call: .; j_call: TRBJ1-2; clone_size: .; v_call: TRBV28; cdr3_aa: CASSLGANYGYTF; cdr3_nt: TGTGCCAGCAGTTTGGGGGCTAACTATGGCTACACCTTC
d_call: .; j_call: TRBJ1-5; clone_size: .; v_call: TRBV3-1/TRBV3-2; cdr3_aa: CASSQGPSNQPQHF; cdr3_nt: TGTGCCAGCAGCCAAGGACCGAGCAATCAGCCCCAGCATTTT
d_call: .; j_call: TRBJ1-1; clone_size: .; v_call: TRBV30; cdr3_aa: CAWSPPTDSQLEAFF; cdr3_nt: TGTGCCTGGAGTCCCCCCACAGACAGCCAGCTTGAAGCTTTCTTT
d_call: .; j_call: TRBJ1-4; clone_size: .; v_call: TRBV2; cdr3_aa: CASGVRWEEPGEKLFF; cdr3_nt: TGTGCCAGCGGGGTGAGGTGGGAGGAACCGGGTGAAAAACTGTTTTTT
d_call: .; j_call: TRBJ1-4; clone_size: .; v_call: TRBV6-6; cdr3_aa: CASSYAGEKLFF; cdr3_nt: TGTGCCAGCAGTTACGCGGGTGAAAAACTGTTTTTT
d_call: .; j_call: TRBJ1-2; clone_size: .; v_call: TRBV3-1/TRBV3-2; cdr3_aa: CASSQGIAVTFRGYTF; cdr3_nt: TGTGCCAGCAGCCAAGGGATCGCGGTAACTTTCCGGGGCTACACCTTC
d_call: TRBD1; j_call: TRBJ2-7; clone_size: .; v_call: TRBV28; cdr3_aa: CASSSGDRGPYEQYF; cdr3_nt: TGTGCCAGCAGTTCAGGGGACAGGGGACCCTACGAGCAGTACTTC
d_call: .; j_call: TRBJ2-7; clone_size: .; v_call: TRBV27; cdr3_aa: CASSSIQGTFDEQYF; cdr3_nt: TGTGCCAGCAGTTCGATTCAGGGAACGTTCGACGAGCAGTACTTC
d_call: .; j_call: TRBJ2-3; clone_size: .; v_call: TRBV4-1; cdr3_aa: CASSQDLYLASLDTQYF; cdr3_nt: TGCGCCAGCAGCCAAGATCTATACTTAGCGAGCCTTGATACGCAGTATTTT
d_call: .; j_call: TRBJ2-7; clone_size: .; v_call: TRBV6-5; cdr3_aa: CASAPTGEQYF; cdr3_nt: TGTGCCAGCGCACCTACCGGCGAGCAGTACTTC
d_call: .; j_call: TRBJ1-1; clone_size: .; v_call: TRBV10-2; cdr3_aa: CASNSRGDTEAFF; cdr3_nt: TGCGCCAGCAACTCGAGGGGGGACACTGAAGCTTTCTTT
d_call: .; j_call: TRBJ2-4; clone_size: .; v_call: TRBV14; cdr3_aa: CASSRLGRDENIQYF; cdr3_nt: TGTGCCAGCAGCCGCCTAGGACGGGACGAAAACATTCAGTACTTC
d_call: .; j_call: TRBJ2-7; clone_size: .; v_call: TRBV2; cdr3_aa: CASSYMGPRGEQYF; cdr3_nt: TGTGCCAGCAGTTACATGGGACCTCGGGGCGAGCAGTACTTC
d_call: .; j_call: TRBJ1-6; clone_size: .; v_call: TRBV3-1/TRBV3-2; cdr3_aa: CASSQARSHYNSPLHF; cdr3_nt: TGTGCCAGCAGCCAAGCCCGATCCCACTATAATTCACCCCTCCACTTT
d_call: .; j_call: TRBJ1-2; clone_size: once; v_call: TRBV28; cdr3_aa: CASSFIGGRPYGYTF; cdr3_nt: TGTGCCAGCAGTTTTATCGGGGGGCGACCCTATGGCTACACCTTC
d_call: .; j_call: TRBJ1-1; clone_size: .; v_call: TRBV11-3; cdr3_aa: CASSLVRDTEAFF; cdr3_nt: TGTGCCAGCAGCTTAGTCAGGGACACTGAAGCTTTCTTT
d_call: .; j_call: TRBJ1-2; clone_size: .; v_call: TRBV5-1; cdr3_aa: CASSLGQVNYGYTF; cdr3_nt: TGCGCCAGCAGCTTGGGGCAGGTCAACTATGGCTACACCTTC
d_call: TRBD1; j_call: TRBJ2-3; clone_size: .; v_call: TRBV5-1; cdr3_aa: CASSFGQGSTDTQYF; cdr3_nt: TGCGCCAGCAGCTTTGGACAGGGTAGCACAGATACGCAGTATTTT
d_call: .; j_call: TRBJ1-1; clone_size: .; v_call: TRBV28; cdr3_aa: CASTLPGSAEAFF; cdr3_nt: TGTGCCAGCACCCTCCCCGGGTCGGCTGAAGCTTTCTTT
d_call: TRBD1; j_call: TRBJ2-7; clone_size: .; v_call: TRBV3-1/TRBV3-2; cdr3_aa: CASSRGTGSYEQYF; cdr3_nt: TGTGCCAGCAGCCGCGGGACAGGGAGCTACGAGCAGTACTTC
d_call: .; j_call: TRBJ1-3; clone_size: .; v_call: TRBV6-1; cdr3_aa: CASSEAGGATGNTIYF; cdr3_nt: TGTGCCAGCAGTGAAGCGGGGGGGGCCACTGGAAACACCATATATTTT
d_call: .; j_call: TRBJ1-1; clone_size: .; v_call: TRBV7-8; cdr3_aa: CASSLSDTEAFF; cdr3_nt: TGTGCCAGCAGCTTGTCGGACACTGAAGCTTTCTTT
d_call: .; j_call: TRBJ1-1; clone_size: once; v_call: TRBV28; cdr3_aa: CASKAQGGTEAFF; cdr3_nt: TGTGCCAGCAAAGCCCAGGGAGGCACTGAAGCTTTCTTT
d_call: TRBD2; j_call: TRBJ2-1; clone_size: .; v_call: TRBV4-1; cdr3_aa: CASSQSGLETYNEQFF; cdr3_nt: TGCGCCAGCAGCCAATCCGGACTAGAAACCTACAATGAGCAGTTCTTC
d_call: TRBD1; j_call: TRBJ1-2; clone_size: .; v_call: TRBV5-1; cdr3_aa: CASSWDRDGYTF; cdr3_nt: TGCGCCAGCAGCTGGGACAGGGATGGCTACACCTTC
d_call: .; j_call: TRBJ1-4; clone_size: .; v_call: TRBV15; cdr3_aa: CATSSPTRGRSEKLFF; cdr3_nt: TGTGCCACCAGCAGCCCCACGCGGGGGCGCAGTGAAAAACTGTTTTTT
d_call: TRBD1; j_call: TRBJ1-6; clone_size: .; v_call: TRBV4-2; cdr3_aa: CASSLRRGTGSIISYNSPLHF; cdr3_nt: TGTGCCAGCAGCCTGAGGCGGGGGACAGGGTCGATTATATCCTATAATTCACCCCTCCACTTT
d_call: .; j_call: TRBJ2-7; clone_size: .; v_call: TRBV19; cdr3_aa: CASSIGYSQVKPYEQYF; cdr3_nt: TGTGCCAGTAGTATAGGATACAGCCAAGTCAAACCCTACGAGCAGTACTTC
d_call: .; j_call: TRBJ1-1; clone_size: .; v_call: TRBV11-3; cdr3_aa: CASSSLGPEAFF; cdr3_nt: TGTGCCAGCAGCTCCTTAGGCCCTGAAGCTTTCTTT
d_call: TRBD2; j_call: TRBJ2-7; clone_size: .; v_call: TRBV7-2; cdr3_aa: CASSSMGRAVEQYF; cdr3_nt: TGTGCCAGCAGCAGCATGGGGAGGGCGGTCGAGCAGTACTTC
d_call: .; j_call: TRBJ1-1; clone_size: .; v_call: TRBV28; cdr3_aa: CASSPFGAEAFF; cdr3_nt: TGTGCCAGCAGTCCCTTTGGAGCGGAGGCTTTCTTT
d_call: .; j_call: TRBJ1-5; clone_size: .; v_call: TRBV5-5; cdr3_aa: CASSEGNQPQHF; cdr3_nt: TGTGCCAGCAGCGAGGGCAATCAGCCCCAGCATTTT
d_call: .; j_call: TRBJ2-1; clone_size: .; v_call: TRBV9; cdr3_aa: CASSASAGSYNEQFF; cdr3_nt: TGTGCCAGCAGCGCTTCAGCGGGCTCCTACAATGAGCAGTTCTTC
d_call: .; j_call: TRBJ1-4; clone_size: .; v_call: TRBV10-2; cdr3_aa: CATAEGRATNEKLFF; cdr3_nt: TGCGCCACCGCGGAAGGGCGAGCAACTAATGAAAAACTGTTTTTT
d_call: .; j_call: TRBJ1-1; clone_size: .; v_call: TRBV7-8; cdr3_aa: CASSLDLRGEAFF; cdr3_nt: TGTGCCAGCAGCTTGGACCTCCGGGGGGAAGCTTTCTTT
d_call: TRBD2; j_call: TRBJ2-1; clone_size: .; v_call: TRBV28; cdr3_aa: CASSLISGGGGEQFF; cdr3_nt: TGTGCCAGCAGTTTGATTAGCGGGGGGGGTGGTGAGCAGTTCTTC
d_call: TRBD2; j_call: TRBJ2-4; clone_size: .; v_call: TRBV27; cdr3_aa: CASRLWASGAKNIQYF; cdr3_nt: TGTGCCAGCCGTCTTTGGGCTAGCGGAGCCAAAAACATTCAGTACTTC
d_call: TRBD2; j_call: TRBJ2-7; clone_size: few; v_call: TRBV10-3; cdr3_aa: CAISGLAGANEQYF; cdr3_nt: TGTGCCATCAGTGGACTAGCGGGAGCTAACGAGCAGTACTTC
d_call: TRBD1; j_call: TRBJ1-1; clone_size: .; v_call: TRBV18; cdr3_aa: CASSETGVNTEAFF; cdr3_nt: TGTGCCAGCTCAGAAACAGGGGTGAACACTGAAGCTTTCTTT
d_call: .; j_call: TRBJ1-2; clone_size: once; v_call: TRBV5-4; cdr3_aa: CASSGYLGDYGYTF; cdr3_nt: TGTGCCAGCAGTGGCTACCTTGGGGACTATGGCTACACCTTC
d_call: .; j_call: TRBJ2-7; clone_size: .; v_call: TRBV12-3/TRBV12-4; cdr3_aa: CASSNGGLYEQYF; cdr3_nt: TGTGCCAGCAGCAACGGGGGTTTATACGAGCAGTACTTC
d_call: TRBD1; j_call: TRBJ1-2; clone_size: .; v_call: TRBV23-1; cdr3_aa: CASSPRRGQGTSYTF; cdr3_nt: TGCGCCAGCAGTCCCAGAAGGGGGCAGGGTACGAGCTACACCTTC
d_call: .; j_call: TRBJ1-3; clone_size: .; v_call: TRBV5-4; cdr3_aa: CASSLLGGSGNTIYF; cdr3_nt: TGTGCCAGCAGCTTGTTGGGGGGCTCTGGAAACACCATATATTTT
d_call: .; j_call: TRBJ1-5; clone_size: .; v_call: TRBV30; cdr3_aa: CAWGDGYQPQHF; cdr3_nt: TGTGCCTGGGGGGACGGGTATCAGCCCCAGCATTTT
d_call: .; j_call: TRBJ2-7; clone_size: once; v_call: TRBV15; cdr3_aa: CATSRDAADAYEQYF; cdr3_nt: TGTGCCACCAGCAGAGATGCGGCAGACGCCTACGAGCAGTACTTC
d_call: .; j_call: TRBJ1-5; clone_size: once; v_call: TRBV30; cdr3_aa: CAWSVTGGNQPQHF; cdr3_nt: TGTGCCTGGAGTGTAACTGGGGGCAATCAGCCCCAGCATTTT
d_call: TRBD1; j_call: TRBJ2-7; clone_size: .; v_call: TRBV9; cdr3_aa: CASISARGTGKEQYF; cdr3_nt: TGTGCCAGCATCTCAGCCCGTGGGACAGGGAAAGAGCAGTACTTC